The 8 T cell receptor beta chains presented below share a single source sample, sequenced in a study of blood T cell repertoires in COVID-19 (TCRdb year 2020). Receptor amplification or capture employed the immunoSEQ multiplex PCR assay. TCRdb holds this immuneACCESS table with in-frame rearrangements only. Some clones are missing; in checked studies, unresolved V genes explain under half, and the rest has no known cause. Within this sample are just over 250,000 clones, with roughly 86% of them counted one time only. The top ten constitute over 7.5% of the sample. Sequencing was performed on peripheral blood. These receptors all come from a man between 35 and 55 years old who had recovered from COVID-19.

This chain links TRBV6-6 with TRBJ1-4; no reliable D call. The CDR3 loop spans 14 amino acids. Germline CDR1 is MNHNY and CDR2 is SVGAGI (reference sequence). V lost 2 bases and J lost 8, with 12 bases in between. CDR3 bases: TGTGCCAGCAGTTACCGAGGTCTGCGGGAAAAACTGTTTTTT. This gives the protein CASSYRGLREKLFF.

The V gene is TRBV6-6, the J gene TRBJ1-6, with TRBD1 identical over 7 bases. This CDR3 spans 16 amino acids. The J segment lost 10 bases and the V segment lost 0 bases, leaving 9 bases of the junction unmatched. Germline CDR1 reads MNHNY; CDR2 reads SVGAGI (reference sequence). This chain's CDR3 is CASSYSKGARGSPLHF. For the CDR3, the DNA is TGTGCCAGCAGTTACTCGAAGGGGGCGCGGGGATCACCCCTCCACTTT.

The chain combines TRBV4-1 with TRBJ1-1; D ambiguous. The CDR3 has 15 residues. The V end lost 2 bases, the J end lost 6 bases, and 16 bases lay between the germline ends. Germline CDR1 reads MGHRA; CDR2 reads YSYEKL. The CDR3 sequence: CASSQIVLLTPEAFF. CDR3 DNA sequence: TGCGCCAGCAGCCAAATAGTATTGCTCACCCCTGAAGCTTTCTTT.

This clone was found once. As DNA, the CDR3 is TGTGCCAGCAGTTACGGACAGGGGAATGAAAAACTGTTTTTT. As protein: CASSYGQGNEKLFF. This chain joins TRBV6-6 and TRBJ1-4; the match to TRBD1 covers 9 bases. Germline CDR1 and CDR2: MNHNY and SVGAGI (reference sequence). The CDR3 has 14 amino acids. The J segment lost 5 bases and the V segment lost 2 bases, leaving 0 bases of the junction unmatched.

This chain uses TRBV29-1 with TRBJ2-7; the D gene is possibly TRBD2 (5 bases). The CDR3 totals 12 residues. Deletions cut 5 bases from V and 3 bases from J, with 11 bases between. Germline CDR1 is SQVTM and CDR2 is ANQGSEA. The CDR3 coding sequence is TGCAGCGTTCGGGCTAGCATCTACGAGCAGTACTTC. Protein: CSVRASIYEQYF.

CDR3 region: CASSLIATGDGNTIYF. As DNA, the CDR3 is TGTGCCAGCAGCTTAATCGCTACAGGGGACGGAAACACCATATATTTT. J is TRBJ1-3 and V is TRBV7-6; 7 nucleotides align to TRBD1. Trimming removed 2 bases from V and 4 bases from J; junction bases left unmatched: 8. The CDR3 contains 16 residues. The germline V gene encodes CDR1 SGHVS and CDR2 FNYEAQ. Together with reference TRBV7-6 and TRBJ1-3, the CDR3 gives the full variable domain: GAGVSQSPRYKVTKRGQDVALRCDPISGHVSLYWYRQALGQGPEFLTYFNYEAQQDKSGLPNDRFSAERPEGSISTLTIQRTEQRDSAMYRCASSLIATGDGNTIYFGEGSWLTVV.

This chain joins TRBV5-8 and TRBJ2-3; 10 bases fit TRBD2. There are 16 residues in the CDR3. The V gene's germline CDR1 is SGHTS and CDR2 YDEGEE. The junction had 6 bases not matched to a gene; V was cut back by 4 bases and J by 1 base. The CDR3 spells CASSPGTSARTDTQYF. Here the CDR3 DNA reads TGTGCCAGCAGCCCCGGGACTAGCGCACGCACAGATACGCAGTATTTT.

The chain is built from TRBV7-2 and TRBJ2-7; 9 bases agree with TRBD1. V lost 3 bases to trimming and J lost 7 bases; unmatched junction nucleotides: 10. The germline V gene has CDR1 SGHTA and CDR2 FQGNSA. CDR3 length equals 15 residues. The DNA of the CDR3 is TGTGCCAGCAGCTTCTGGGGACAGGGTACGGGTGAGCAGTACTTC. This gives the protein CASSFWGQGTGEQYF. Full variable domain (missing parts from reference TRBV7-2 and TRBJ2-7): GAGVSQSPSNKVTEKGKDVELRCDPISGHTALYWYRQSLGQGLEFLIYFQGNSAPDKSGLPSDRFSAERTGGSVSTLTIQRTQQEDSAVYLCASSFWGQGTGEQYFGPGTRLTVT.